This TCR beta chain was identified during a study of response to subunit inactivated influenza vaccine. General observations from the study: Seasonal influenza vaccination, on each occasion, was suggested by the authors to recruit few new T cells.

This clonotype occurred many times. The antigen is not known. The germline V gene has CDR1 SNHLY and CDR2 FYNNEI. The CDR3 is made up of 12 amino acids. V shed 10 bases, J shed 4 bases, and the junction held 3 bases outside the gene matches. TCRdb called the RT-PCR reads again in MiXCR, with one record for every CDR3 protein. This sample has a few hundred thousand distinct CDR3 sequences, with around 15% found just once. The clonotype originates from a man aged 50-59 years who received an inactivated influenza vaccine. The chain links TRBV2 to TRBJ2-3; 9 nucleotides match TRBD1. Sequenced here: PBMCs from blood, sampled approximately 12 days after vaccination. The DNA for the CDR3 is TGTGCCACCAACAGGGGGCCAGATACGCAGTATTTT. Amino acid sequence: CATNRGPDTQYF.